The TCR beta chain described here comes from a study of T-cell memory formation after mild COVID-19. TCRdb analysed the 5' RACE reads with MiXCR anew, one entry per CDR3 protein. Among 410,000 or so distinct CDR3 sequences listed, 20% to 30% were seen once. Germline-derived CDR1 and CDR2 are SGDLS and YYNGEE. This CDR3 is 14 amino acids long. V was cut by 2 bases and J by 2 bases, with 9 bases left in between. J is TRBJ2-3 and V is TRBV9; D not certain. The specimen sequenced was PBMCs or a T cell subset sorted from them (not recorded which). The clonotype was recovered from an adult woman who had mild COVID-19 (a few samples of this study predate the infection). Cell type and time point are not known. The DNA for the CDR3 is TGTGCCAGCAGCGTGCATCCGGACACAGATACGCAGTATTTT. It yields the protein CASSVHPDTDTQYF.